These 5 T cell receptor beta chains originate from one sample sequenced in a study of shared clonotypes between healthy human individuals. Sequenced by immunoSEQ multiplex PCR; TCRdb stores in-frame clones only, minus some. In the table there are about 490,000 clones, 79% of which are singletons. The sequencing sample was made of PBMCs. Receptors were obtained from a woman aged 40-49 years in good health. Some clones in this sample may be carry-over from other donors' samples.

This clone was seen a handful of times. The V call is TRBV27, the J call TRBJ2-7; D possibly corresponds to TRBD1 (5 bases). The ends were cut back, 4 bases at V and 6 bases at J, with 22 bases in the middle. The germline V gene encodes CDR1 MNHEY and CDR2 SMNVEV (reference sequence). The length of the CDR3 is 16 residues. CDR3 loop: CASSSFAGPGATEQYF. The CDR3 DNA follows: TGTGCCAGCAGTTCGTTTGCAGGGCCGGGCGCCACCGAGCAGTACTTC.

The gene calls are TRBV19 and TRBJ2-5, with 8 bases that match TRBD1. Germline CDR1 and CDR2: LNHDA and SQIVND (reference sequence). This CDR3 contains 14 residues. With V trimmed by 5 bases and J by 6 bases, 8 bases remained unmatched. The CDR3 nucleotides are TGTGCCAGTAGTGTCACAGGGGGTGGACAGACCCAGTACTTC. Protein product: CASSVTGGGQTQYF.

The J gene is TRBJ1-5, the V gene TRBV27; tentative D call: TRBD1 (6 bases). Deletions cut 3 bases from V and 0 bases from J, with 15 bases between. CDR1 is MNHEY, CDR2 SMNVEV, per germline (reference sequence). CDR3 length: 17 amino acids. CDR3 sequence: CASSLIGTPSSNQPQHF. CDR3 DNA sequence: TGTGCCAGCAGTTTGATTGGGACACCGTCTAGCAATCAGCCCCAGCATTTT.

The chain combines TRBV5-4 with TRBJ2-7; 9 bases are a match to TRBD1. V lost 5 bases and J lost 6; bases outside the gene matches: 12. Germline CDR1 SGHNT, CDR2 YYREEE (reference sequence). The CDR3 is 15 residues long. This CDR3 is CASRVGTGRWGEQYF. CDR3 nucleotide sequence: TGTGCCAGCAGGGTGGGGACAGGGCGTTGGGGCGAGCAGTACTTC.

V gene TRBV28 combines with J gene TRBJ1-5; D possibly corresponds to TRBD1 (5 bases). The V end was cut by 5 bases, the J end by 7 bases, with 18 bases between. The germline V gene has CDR1 MDHEN and CDR2 SYDVKM. This CDR3 comprises 15 residues. DNA for the CDR3: TGTGCCAGCAGTATCCTTTCGGGGGGTGGGCAGCCCCAGCATTTT. Its protein is CASSILSGGGQPQHF. The entire variable domain, with the rest obtained from reference TRBV28 and TRBJ1-5, is as follows: DVKVTQSSRYLVKRTGEKVFLECVQDMDHENMFWYRQDPGLGLRLIYFSYDVKMKEKGDIPEGYSVSREKKERFSLILESASTNQTSMYLCASSILSGGGQPQHFGDGTRLSIL.